This TCR beta chain was identified in a study of T cell responses to AZD1222 COVID-19 vaccine. TCRdb keeps only in-frame clones here, not all; method: immunoSEQ multiplex PCR. The top ten clones hold approximately 8.2% of a sample with 25,000 or so clones, around 93% of them seen once. CDR1 is SQVTM, CDR2 ANQGSEA, per germline. V shed 6 bases and J shed 2 bases, with 14 bases lying between them. The CDR3 runs to 14 residues. The rearrangement links TRBV29-1 to TRBJ1-3; the D gene is possibly TRBD1 (6 bases). The sequence derives from an adult who received the AZD1222 COVID-19 vaccine. The material was peripheral blood, obtained 28 days after the second AZD1222 dose. CDR3 in amino acids: CSVYRVGAGNTIYF. The CDR3 DNA reads as TGCAGCGTCTACAGGGTCGGGGCTGGAAACACCATATATTTT.